This TCR beta chain was documented in a study of control samples from healthy donors and cancer patients. Generated by immunoSEQ multiplex PCR, the TCRdb table keeps only in-frame clones and is missing some. The data contain about 120,000 clones, around nine tenths of them singletons. Germline assignment: CDR1 MNHEY and CDR2 SMNVEV (reference sequence). J was trimmed by 7 bases and V by 0 bases; bases with no gene match: 3. The CDR3 has 15 residues. The sequence came from an older woman with lung cancer. J is TRBJ2-1 and V is TRBV27; 10 nucleotides line up with TRBD2. The sample consisted of PBMCs. CDR3 amino acids: CASSLSSGGFNEQFF. In nucleotides, the CDR3 is TGTGCCAGCAGTTTATCTAGCGGGGGGTTTAATGAGCAGTTCTTC.